The TCR beta chain under discussion was sequenced for a study of T cells in Graves' hyperthyroidism and ophthalmopathy. Broader study findings: Classification by a 13 V-J model distinguished ophthalmopathy from stable hyperthyroidism.

Hyperthyroidism patients were newly diagnosed, had disease duration under 2 months, and were aged 18 to 65 years. On the basis of clinical symptoms, serum thyroxine and TRAb, thyroid ultrasound and orbital computed tomography, diagnoses were made. The CDR3 has 20 amino acids. Germline CDR1 reads MNHEY; CDR2 reads SVGEGT. Note on this clonotype: Antigen specificity is unknown. With a much larger clone just one base away, this may be a read error.

TCR beta CDR3 regions were amplified from RNA. First-round RT-PCR of the TCR CDR3 relied on the HTBI primer set. TCRdb processed the multiplex PCR reads anew with MiXCR; each CDR3 protein has one entry. Here the sample spans approximately 520,000 distinct CDR3 sequences, less than 25% being singletons. The sample taken for sequencing was blood. The sequence came from a man younger than 35 with Graves' hyperthyroidism. The genes are TRBV6-2 or TRBV6-3 and TRBJ1-5; the match to TRBD1 covers 12 bases. The CDR3 reads CASSTSPRDRGRHSNQPEHF. The CDR3 nucleotides are TGTGCCAGCAGTACCTCTCCCCGGGACAGGGGGCGACATAGCAATCAGCCCGAGCATTTT.